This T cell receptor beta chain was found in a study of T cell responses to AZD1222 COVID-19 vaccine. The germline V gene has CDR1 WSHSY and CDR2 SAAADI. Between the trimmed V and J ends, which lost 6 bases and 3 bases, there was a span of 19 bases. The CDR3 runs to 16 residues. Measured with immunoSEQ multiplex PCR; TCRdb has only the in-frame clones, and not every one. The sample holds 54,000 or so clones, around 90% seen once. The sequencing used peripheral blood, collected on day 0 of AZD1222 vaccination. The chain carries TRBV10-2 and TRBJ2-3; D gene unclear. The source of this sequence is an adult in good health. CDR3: CASSPDAPLKTDTQYF. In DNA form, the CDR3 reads TGCGCCAGCAGCCCCGACGCCCCTTTAAAGACAGATACGCAGTATTTT.